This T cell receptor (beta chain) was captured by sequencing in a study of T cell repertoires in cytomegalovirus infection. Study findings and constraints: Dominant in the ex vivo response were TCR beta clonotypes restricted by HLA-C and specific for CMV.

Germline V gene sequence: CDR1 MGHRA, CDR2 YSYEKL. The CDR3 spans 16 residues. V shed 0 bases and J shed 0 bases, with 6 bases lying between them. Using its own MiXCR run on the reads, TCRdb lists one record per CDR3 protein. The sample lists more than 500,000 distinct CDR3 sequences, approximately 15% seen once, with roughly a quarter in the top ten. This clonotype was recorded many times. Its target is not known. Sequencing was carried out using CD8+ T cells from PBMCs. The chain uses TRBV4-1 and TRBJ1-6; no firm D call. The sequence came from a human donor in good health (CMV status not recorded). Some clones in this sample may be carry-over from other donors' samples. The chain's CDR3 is CASSQDPSSYNSPLHF. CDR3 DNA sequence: TGCGCCAGCAGCCAAGATCCCAGCTCCTATAATTCACCCCTCCACTTT.